This T cell receptor (beta chain) was observed in a study of CD8+ T cells in alopecia areata. Documented treatment: oral pan-JAK inhibitor, 5-10 mg twice daily. This CDR3 has 16 residues. V was shortened by 2 bases and J by 0 bases, with 14 bases between the two germline ends. Germline CDR1 is GTSNPN and CDR2 is SVGIG (reference sequence). As the sequencing template, cDNA was produced by extracting RNA and reverse transcribing it. Assay: immunoSEQ multiplex PCR; the TCRdb copy retains only in-frame clones and omits some. The data contain 200,000 to 250,000 clones, just over 65% of them singletons. The chain links TRBV30 to TRBJ1-5, with TRBD1 as a possible D gene (5 bases). This clonotype was sampled from a human donor with alopecia areata. The material was CD4+ T cells sorted from blood, obtained at approximately week 42, from a patient treated with tofacitinib. DNA of the CDR3: TGTGCCTGGAGTCGTCGGGACGGACATAGCAATCAGCCCCAGCATTTT. Protein: CAWSRRDGHSNQPQHF.